This T cell receptor (beta chain) was recorded in a study of blood T cells in healthy people across ages (dated by TCRdb to the mid-2010s). Regarding the study in general: In model experiments, template switching captured roughly one uniquely barcoded TCR beta cDNA molecule for every two T cells. The study measured age-related changes in TCR beta repertoire diversity using deep sequencing normalized with unique cDNA molecular identifiers. Four age groups were formed from the donors: young (average approximately 15 years), middle-aged (less than 40), aged (62) and long-lived (roughly 88). Using the same blood draw, the study looked at two additional independent replicas of 1 million unique cDNA reads for two donors, one aged 18 to 29 and the other aged 80 or older.

The paper as a whole reports these results and caveats: A strong correlation was found between observed TCR beta diversity and the percentage of naive T cells measured by flow cytometry. Compared with the aged group, more naive CD4+ T cells, fewer expanded clones and increased TCR diversity were shown by the long-lived group, suggesting age selection. The CMV infection status of donors was not known, potentially confounding age-related changes in expanded clonotypes. Since profiling was done on bulk unsorted PBMCs, naive and antigen-experienced compartments could not be conclusively compared. Estimates of total diversity based on one million sequenced T cells were considered lower bounds and underestimates. Observed TCR beta diversity per million T cells fell roughly linearly with age, and a significant reduction was already apparent by age about 38.

This clonotype was seen only a few times. Its target antigen remains unknown. No much larger clone exists at a distance of one base, and base qualities are not known. The library was produced with 5' RACE. The instrument given in TCRdb is Illumina HiSeq 2500. A second PCR of about 6 to 12 cycles was performed with a sample-barcoded 5' primer and a J-beta primer mix. A unique molecular identifier was introduced onto each TCR beta cDNA molecule by a template-switch 5' adaptor carrying 12 random nucleotides. Each sample yielded at least 2.5 million CDR3-containing paired-end reads. First-strand cDNA was synthesized from all RNA with the Mint cDNA synthesis kit, primed by a TRBC-specific oligonucleotide. After uracil-DNA glycosylase treatment, a first 18-cycle PCR used universal primers M1SS and BC2_uni_R on all cDNA. As for the original processing: For normalization, 1 million high-quality reads, each with a distinct molecular identifier, were randomly selected from each sample. Instead of being binned into consensus sequences, reads that shared molecular identifiers were thrown out. CDR3 identification, clonotype clustering and error correction used MiTCR with a Q25 quality threshold and the strictest error-elimination algorithm. A nonparametric unseen species model with Euler transformation was used to estimate a lower bound on total TCR beta diversity. TCRdb handled the public reads itself, with Q25 trimming in fastp and clone calling in MiXCR, and kept productive beta chains. Each entry is one CDR3 protein sequence, shown with its most common DNA and genes. TCRdb, not the authors, supplied the V and J calls. The sample yields 540,000 or so distinct CDR3 sequences; less than 25% were counted once. Around 10% of the sample comes from the top ten.

Based on the germline V gene, the CDR1 and CDR2 sequences are LGHNA and YSLEER. Trimming costs V 3 bases and J 4 bases, and their ends lie 21 bases apart. The CDR3 contains 17 residues, cysteine and phenylalanine counted. Here the CDR3 DNA is all that survives: 51 bases in frame from base 1. Donors were 39 systemically healthy Caucasian individuals from Russia aged 6 to 90 years. Each donor gave around 9 milliliters of peripheral blood, collected into EDTA-treated Vacutainer tubes. Ficoll-Paque density-gradient centrifugation was used to isolate PBMCs, with at least 7 million per sample. Trizol reagent was used to extract total RNA from PBMCs, with at least 6 micrograms per sample. For every donor, flow cytometry on a PBMC aliquot measured the percentage of naive CD45RAhigh/CD27high T cells. The same data also contributed to another study, on T cells of mothers and their children. Taken from the second paper: Nine systemically healthy Caucasian individuals served as donors, namely three mothers together with their six children. cDNA synthesis consumed the entire amount of extracted RNA, loaded at about 1.5 ug RNA in each 15 ul reaction. In the second PCR, sample barcodes and 2-4 random nucleotides were introduced via the M1S primer. Each mother yielded over 10 million TCR beta CDR3 reads and each child 2.5 million to 3 million reads. TCR recombination output is similarly shaped by thymic selection in related and unrelated pairs, with a minor effect exerted by inherited differences. Normalized repertoire overlap was always slightly but never significantly higher in related than unrelated mother-child pairs. No persistent microchimeric T cell clones were detected, at a sensitivity of 80 to 100 clones per million clonotypes. To look for features that set related mother-child pairs apart from unrelated individuals, the researchers ran deep NGS to compare the TCR beta repertoires of mothers and children. On average, the children were about 10 +/- 4 years old, while the mothers were 40 +/- 4 years old. After adapters were ligated using NEBNext reagents, the libraries underwent 100+100 nt paired-end sequencing on an Illumina HiSeq 2000. Mother and child libraries were prepared a month apart and sequenced in separate runs to prevent cross-contamination. Between about 500,000 and 2,100,000 distinct TCR beta clonotypes were identified per donor. Naive TCR beta clonotypes were estimated from low-frequency clonotypes matched to each donor's FACS-determined naive share, without sorting.

The receptor was derived from a boy aged 10-17 years in good health. The chain is assembled from TRBV4-3 and TRBJ1-2; D gene: possibly TRBD1, on 5 matching bases. Sequencing was done on a sample of blood. This receptor has the CDR3 CASSQGPRDRGAYGYTF. The nucleotides read TGCGCCAGCAGCCAGGGTCCCCGGGACCGGGGAGCCTATGGCTACACCTTC.